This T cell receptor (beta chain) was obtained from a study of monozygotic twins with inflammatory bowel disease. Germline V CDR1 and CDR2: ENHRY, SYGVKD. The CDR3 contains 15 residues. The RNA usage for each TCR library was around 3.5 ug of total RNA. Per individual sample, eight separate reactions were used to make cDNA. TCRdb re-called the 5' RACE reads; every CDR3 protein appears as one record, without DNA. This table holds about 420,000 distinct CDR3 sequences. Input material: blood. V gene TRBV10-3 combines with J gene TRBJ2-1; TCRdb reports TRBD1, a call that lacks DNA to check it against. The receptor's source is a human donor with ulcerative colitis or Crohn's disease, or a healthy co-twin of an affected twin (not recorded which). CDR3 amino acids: CAIQDPVTGYNEQFF.